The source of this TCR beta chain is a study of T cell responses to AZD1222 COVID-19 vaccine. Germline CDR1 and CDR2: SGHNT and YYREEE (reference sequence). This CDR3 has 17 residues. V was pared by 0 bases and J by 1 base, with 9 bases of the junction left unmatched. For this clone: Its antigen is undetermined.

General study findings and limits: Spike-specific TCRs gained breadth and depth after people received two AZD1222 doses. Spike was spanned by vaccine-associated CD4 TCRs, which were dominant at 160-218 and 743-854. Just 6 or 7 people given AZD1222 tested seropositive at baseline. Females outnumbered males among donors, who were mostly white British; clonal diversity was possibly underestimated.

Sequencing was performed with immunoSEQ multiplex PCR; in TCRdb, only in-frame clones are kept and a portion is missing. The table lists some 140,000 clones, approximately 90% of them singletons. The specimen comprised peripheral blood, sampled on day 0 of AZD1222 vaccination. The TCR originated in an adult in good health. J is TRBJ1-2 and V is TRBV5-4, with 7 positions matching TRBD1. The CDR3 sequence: CASSLELWQGVNYGYTF. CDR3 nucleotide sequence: TGTGCCAGCAGCTTGGAACTTTGGCAGGGGGTTAACTATGGCTACACCTTC. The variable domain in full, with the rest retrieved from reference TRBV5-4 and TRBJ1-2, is ETGVTQSPTHLIKTRGQQVTLRCSSQSGHNTVSWYQQALGQGPQFIFQYYREEENGRGNFPPRFSGLQFPNYSSELNVNALELDDSALYLCASSLELWQGVNYGYTFGSGTRLTVV.